The next 2 T cell receptor beta chains were all read from a single sample in a study of T-cell reconstitution after alpha-beta-depleted transplantation in children. Unique molecular identifiers were incorporated into the prepared TCRbeta library. TCRdb reprocessed the PCR reads via MiXCR and lists one record per CDR3 protein. Of about 200,000 distinct CDR3 sequences in the sample, approximately 7% were seen once. This material consisted of PBMCs, taken before TCRalphabeta/CD19-depleted stem cell transplant. The origin of the receptors is a boy aged 2-15 years with acute lymphoblastic leukemia, due to receive a stem cell transplant.

As DNA, the CDR3 is TGCGCCAGCAGCCAAGATCATCCTCTAGCGGGAGGTAGAGTGCAGTTCTTC. This encodes CASSQDHPLAGGRVQFF. The chain joins TRBV4-3 to TRBJ2-1, with TRBD2 identical over 11 bases. The CDR3 runs to 17 residues. V lost 0 bases and J lost 12; bases outside the gene matches: 13. CDR1 is LGHNA and CDR2 is YSLEER in the germline V gene.

This clonotype has a handful of counts. The junction does not match germline at one end; this may be a read error. The CDR3 is CASSYGTSGGAVF. The CDR3 DNA reads TGTGCCAGCAGTTACGGGACTAGCGGGGGGGCGGTCTTC. The V and J genes are TRBV27 and TRBJ2-1; 16 bases match TRBD2. The CDR3 is made up of 13 amino acids. Germline V gene data show CDR1 as MNHEY and CDR2 as SMNVEV (reference sequence).